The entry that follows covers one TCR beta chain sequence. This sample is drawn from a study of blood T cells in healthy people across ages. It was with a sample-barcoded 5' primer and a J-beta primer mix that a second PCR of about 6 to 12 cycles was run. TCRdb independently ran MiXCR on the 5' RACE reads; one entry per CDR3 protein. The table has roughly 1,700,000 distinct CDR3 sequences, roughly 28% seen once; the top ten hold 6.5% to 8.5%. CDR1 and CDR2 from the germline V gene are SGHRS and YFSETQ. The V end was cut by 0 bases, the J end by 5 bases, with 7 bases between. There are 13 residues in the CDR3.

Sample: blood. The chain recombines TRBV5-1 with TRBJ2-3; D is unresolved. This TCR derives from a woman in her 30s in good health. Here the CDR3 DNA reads TGCGCCAGCAGCTTGGAAATCAGAGATACGCAGTATTTT. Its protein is CASSLEIRDTQYF.